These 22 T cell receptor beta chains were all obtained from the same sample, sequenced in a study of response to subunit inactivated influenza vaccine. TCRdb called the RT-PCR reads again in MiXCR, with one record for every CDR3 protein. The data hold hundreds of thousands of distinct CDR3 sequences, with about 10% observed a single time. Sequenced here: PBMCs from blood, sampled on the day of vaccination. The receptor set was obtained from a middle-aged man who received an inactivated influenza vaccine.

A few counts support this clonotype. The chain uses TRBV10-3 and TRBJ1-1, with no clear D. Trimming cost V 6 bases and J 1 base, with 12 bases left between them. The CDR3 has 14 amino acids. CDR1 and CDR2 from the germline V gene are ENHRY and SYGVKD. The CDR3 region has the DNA TGTGCCATCAGGGATCTGACATCGAACACTGAAGCTTTCTTT. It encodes CAIRDLTSNTEAFF.

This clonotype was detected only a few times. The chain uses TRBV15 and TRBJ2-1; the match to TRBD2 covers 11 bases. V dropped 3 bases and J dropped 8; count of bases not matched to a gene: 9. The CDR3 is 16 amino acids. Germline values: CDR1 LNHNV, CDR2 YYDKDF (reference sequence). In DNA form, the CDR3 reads TGTGCCACCAGCAGGGTTCATAGCGGGGGGGCAGATGAGCAGTTCTTC. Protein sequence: CATSRVHSGGADEQFF. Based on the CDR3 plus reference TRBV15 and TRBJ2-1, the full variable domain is DAMVIQNPRYQVTQFGKPVTLSCSQTLNHNVMYWYQQKSSQAPKLLFHYYDKDFNNEADTPDNFQSRRPNTSFCFLDIRSPGLGDTAMYLCATSRVHSGGADEQFFGPGTRLTVL.

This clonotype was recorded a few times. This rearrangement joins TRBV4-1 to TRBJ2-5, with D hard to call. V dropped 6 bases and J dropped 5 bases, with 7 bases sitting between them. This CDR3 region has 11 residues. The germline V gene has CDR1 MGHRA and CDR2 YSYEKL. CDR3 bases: TGCGCCAGCAGAGGCGTGGAGACCCAGTACTTC. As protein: CASRGVETQYF.

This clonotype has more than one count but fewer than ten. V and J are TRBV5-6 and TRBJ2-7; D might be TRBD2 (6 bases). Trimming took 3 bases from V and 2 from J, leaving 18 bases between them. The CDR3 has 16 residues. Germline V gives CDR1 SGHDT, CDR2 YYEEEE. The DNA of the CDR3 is TGTGCCAGCAGCTCCACACGGGAGTGGGGAGCCTACGAGCAGTACTTC. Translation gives CASSSTREWGAYEQYF. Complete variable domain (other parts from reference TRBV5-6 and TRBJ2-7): DAGVTQSPTHLIKTRGQQVTLRCSPKSGHDTVSWYQQALGQGPQFIFQYYEEEERQRGNFPDRFSGHQFPNYSSELNVNALLLGDSALYLCASSSTREWGAYEQYFGPGTRLTVT.

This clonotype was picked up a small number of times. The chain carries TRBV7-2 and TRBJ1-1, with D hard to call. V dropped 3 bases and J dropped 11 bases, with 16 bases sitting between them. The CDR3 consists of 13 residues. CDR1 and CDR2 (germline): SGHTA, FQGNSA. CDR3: CASSFVAGEDAFF. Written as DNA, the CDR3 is TGTGCCAGCAGCTTCGTCGCTGGGGAGGATGCTTTCTTT.

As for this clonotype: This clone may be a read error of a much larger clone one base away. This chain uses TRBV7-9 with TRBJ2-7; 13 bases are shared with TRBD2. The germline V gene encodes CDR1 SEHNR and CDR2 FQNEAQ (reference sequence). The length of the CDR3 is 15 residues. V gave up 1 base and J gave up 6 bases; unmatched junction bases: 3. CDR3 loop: CASSLVTSGRSEQYF. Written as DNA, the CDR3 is TGTGCCAGCAGCTTAGTGACTAGCGGGAGGAGCGAGCAGTACTTC.

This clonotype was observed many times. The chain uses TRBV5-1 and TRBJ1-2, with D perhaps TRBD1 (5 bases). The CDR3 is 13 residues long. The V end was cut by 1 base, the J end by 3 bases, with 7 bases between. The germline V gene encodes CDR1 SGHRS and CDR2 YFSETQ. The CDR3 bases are TGCGCCAGCAGCTTGACAGGAGACTATGGCTACACCTTC. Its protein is CASSLTGDYGYTF.

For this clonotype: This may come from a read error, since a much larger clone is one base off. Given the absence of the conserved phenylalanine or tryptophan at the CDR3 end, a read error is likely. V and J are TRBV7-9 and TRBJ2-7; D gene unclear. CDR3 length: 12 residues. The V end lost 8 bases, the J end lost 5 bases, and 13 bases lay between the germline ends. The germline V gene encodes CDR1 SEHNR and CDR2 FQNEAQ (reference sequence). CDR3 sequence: CASQRSMNEQYL. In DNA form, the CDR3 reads TGTGCCAGCCAGAGATCGATGAACGAGCAGTACTTA.

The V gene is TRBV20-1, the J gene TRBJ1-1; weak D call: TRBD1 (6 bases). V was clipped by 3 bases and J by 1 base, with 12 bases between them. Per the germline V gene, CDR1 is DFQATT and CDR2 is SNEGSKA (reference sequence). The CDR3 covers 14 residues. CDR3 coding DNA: TGCAGTGCTAGGTTGGGGGGGCCGAACACTGAAGCTTTCTTT. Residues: CSARLGGPNTEAFF.

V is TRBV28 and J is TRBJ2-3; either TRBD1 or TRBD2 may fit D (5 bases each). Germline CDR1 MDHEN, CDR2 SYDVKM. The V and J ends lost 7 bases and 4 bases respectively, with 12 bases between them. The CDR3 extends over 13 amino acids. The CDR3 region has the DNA TGTGCCAGCACCTCCGGGGCCCCAGATACGCAGTATTTT. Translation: CASTSGAPDTQYF.

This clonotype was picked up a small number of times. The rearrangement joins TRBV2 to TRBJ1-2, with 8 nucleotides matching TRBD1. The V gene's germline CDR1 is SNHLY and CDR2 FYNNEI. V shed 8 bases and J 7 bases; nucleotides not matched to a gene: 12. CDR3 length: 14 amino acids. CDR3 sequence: CASGSGGAIVGYTF. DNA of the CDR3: TGTGCCAGCGGATCAGGGGGCGCTATCGTTGGCTACACCTTC.

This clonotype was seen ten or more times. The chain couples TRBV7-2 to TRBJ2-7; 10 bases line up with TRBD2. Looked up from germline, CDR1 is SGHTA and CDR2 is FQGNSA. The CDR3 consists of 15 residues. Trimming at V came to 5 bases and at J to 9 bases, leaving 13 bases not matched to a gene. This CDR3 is CASSPRLAGHLGQYF. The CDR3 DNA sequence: TGTGCCAGCAGCCCCCGACTAGCGGGCCACTTAGGGCAGTACTTC.

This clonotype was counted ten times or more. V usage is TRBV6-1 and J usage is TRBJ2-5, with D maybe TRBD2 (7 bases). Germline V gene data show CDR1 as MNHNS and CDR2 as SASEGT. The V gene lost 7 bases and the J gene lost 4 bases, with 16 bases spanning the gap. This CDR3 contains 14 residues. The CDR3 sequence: CASNSQGRGETQYF. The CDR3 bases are TGTGCCAGCAACTCTCAGGGGAGGGGAGAGACCCAGTACTTC.

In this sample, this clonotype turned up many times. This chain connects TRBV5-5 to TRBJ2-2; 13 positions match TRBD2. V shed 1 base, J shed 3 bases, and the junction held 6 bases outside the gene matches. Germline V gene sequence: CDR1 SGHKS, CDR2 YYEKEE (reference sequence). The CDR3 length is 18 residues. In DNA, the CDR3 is TGTGCCAGCAGCTTGCGGACTAGCGGGAGTTTCGACACCGGGGAGCTGTTTTTT. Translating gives CASSLRTSGSFDTGELFF. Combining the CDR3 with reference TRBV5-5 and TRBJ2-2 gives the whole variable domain DAGVTQSPTHLIKTRGQQVTLRCSPISGHKSVSWYQQVLGQGPQFIFQYYEKEERGRGNFPDRFSARQFPNYSSELNVNALLLGDSALYLCASSLRTSGSFDTGELFFGEGSRLTVL.

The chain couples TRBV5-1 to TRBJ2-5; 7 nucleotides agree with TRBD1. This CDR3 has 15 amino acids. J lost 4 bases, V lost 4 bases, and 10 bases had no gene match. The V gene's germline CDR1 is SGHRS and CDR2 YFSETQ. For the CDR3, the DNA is TGCGCCAGCAGCGCAAGGACAGGTGGGGGAGAGACCCAGTACTTC. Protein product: CASSARTGGGETQYF. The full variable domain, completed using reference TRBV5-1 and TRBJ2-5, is KAGVTQTPRYLIKTRGQQVTLSCSPISGHRSVSWYQQTPGQGLQFLFEYFSETQRNKGNFPGRFSGRQFSNSRSEMNVSTLELGDSALYLCASSARTGGGETQYFGPGTRLLVL.

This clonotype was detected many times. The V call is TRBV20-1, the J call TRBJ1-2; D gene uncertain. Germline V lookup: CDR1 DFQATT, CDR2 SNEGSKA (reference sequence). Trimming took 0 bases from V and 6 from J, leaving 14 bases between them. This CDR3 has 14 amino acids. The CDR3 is CSARDFVIYHGYTF. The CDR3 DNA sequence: TGCAGTGCTAGAGATTTCGTGATCTACCATGGCTACACCTTC.

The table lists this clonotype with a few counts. In nucleotides, the CDR3 is TGTGCCAGCAGCTTTGTACGGGGGGCGAAAGACTACGAGCAGTACTTC. Translation gives CASSFVRGAKDYEQYF. The V call is TRBV5-5, the J call TRBJ2-7, with D maybe TRBD2 (7 bases). CDR3 length: 16 amino acids. Germline V CDR1 and CDR2: SGHKS, YYEKEE (reference sequence). Trimming removed 2 bases at V and 3 bases at J, with 18 bases between.

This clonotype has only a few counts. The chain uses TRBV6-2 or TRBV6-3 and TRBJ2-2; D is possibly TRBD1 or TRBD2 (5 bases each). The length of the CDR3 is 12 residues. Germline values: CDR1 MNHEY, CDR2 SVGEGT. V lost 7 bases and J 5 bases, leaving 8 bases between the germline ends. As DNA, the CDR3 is TGTGCCAGCAAAGGGGAGACCGGGGAGCTGTTTTTT. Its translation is CASKGETGELFF.

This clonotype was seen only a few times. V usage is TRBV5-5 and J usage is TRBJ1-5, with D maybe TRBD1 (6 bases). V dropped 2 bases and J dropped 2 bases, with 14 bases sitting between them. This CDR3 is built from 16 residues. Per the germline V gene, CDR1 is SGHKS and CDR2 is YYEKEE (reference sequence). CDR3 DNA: TGTGCCAGCAGCTTCTTAGGACAGCCTCGCAATCAGCCCCAGCATTTT. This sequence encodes CASSFLGQPRNQPQHF.

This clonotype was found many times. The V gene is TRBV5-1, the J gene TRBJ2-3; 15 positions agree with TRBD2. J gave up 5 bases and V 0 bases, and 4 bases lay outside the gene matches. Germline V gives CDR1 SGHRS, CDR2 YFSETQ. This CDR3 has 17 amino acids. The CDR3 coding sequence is TGCGCCAGCAGCTTGGCCTCGGGACTAGCGGGAGGAGATACGCAGTATTTT. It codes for CASSLASGLAGGDTQYF.

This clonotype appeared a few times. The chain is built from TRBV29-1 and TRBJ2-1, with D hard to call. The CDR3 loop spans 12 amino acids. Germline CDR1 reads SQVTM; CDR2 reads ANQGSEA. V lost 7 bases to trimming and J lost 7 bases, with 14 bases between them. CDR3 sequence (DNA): TGCAGCGGCCTCGACAATACAAATGAGCAGTTCTTC. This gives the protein CSGLDNTNEQFF.

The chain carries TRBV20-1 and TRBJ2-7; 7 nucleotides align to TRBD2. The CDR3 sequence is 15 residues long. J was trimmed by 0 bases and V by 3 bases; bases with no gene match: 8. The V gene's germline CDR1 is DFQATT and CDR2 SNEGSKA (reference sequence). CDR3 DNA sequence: TGCAGTGCTAGCCGGGAGGCGGTAAGCTCCTACGAGCAGTACTTC. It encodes CSASREAVSSYEQYF.